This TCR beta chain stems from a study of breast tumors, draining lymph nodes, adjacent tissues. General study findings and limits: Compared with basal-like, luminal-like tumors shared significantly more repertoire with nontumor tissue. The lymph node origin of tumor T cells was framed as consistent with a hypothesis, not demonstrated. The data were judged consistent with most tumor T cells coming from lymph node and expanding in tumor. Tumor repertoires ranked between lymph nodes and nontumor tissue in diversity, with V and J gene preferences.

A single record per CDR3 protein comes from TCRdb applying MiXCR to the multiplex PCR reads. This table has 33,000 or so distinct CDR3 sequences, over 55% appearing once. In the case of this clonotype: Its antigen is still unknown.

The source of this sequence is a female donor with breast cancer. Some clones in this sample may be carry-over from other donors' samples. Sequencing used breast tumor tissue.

The CDR3 here is CAISDVPVSDTIYF. The CDR3 nucleotides read TGTGCCATCAGTGATGTACCGGTTAGCGACACCATATATTTT. The V gene is TRBV10-3, the J gene TRBJ1-3; D remains unclear. Germline V gene data show CDR1 as ENHRY and CDR2 as SYGVKD. Trimming removed 3 bases at V and 8 bases at J, with 14 bases between. The CDR3 runs 14 residues.